This T cell receptor beta chain was sequenced in a study of cytomegalovirus exposure and HLA in healthy donors. V dropped 2 bases and J dropped 2; count of bases not matched to a gene: 6. This CDR3 has 15 residues. CDR1 and CDR2 from the germline V gene are ENHRY and SYGVKD. Samples came from healthy bone marrow donors. Primers included in the PCR were 60 Vbeta and 13 Jbeta primers. The assay was immunoSEQ multiplex PCR, and TCRdb's table has in-frame clones only and misses some. Among roughly 130,000 clones, 70% to 75% were seen once, and the ten largest hold 1% to 1.5%. The sample consisted of PBMCs. The rearrangement joins TRBV10-3 to TRBJ2-7; 7 bases are shared with TRBD1. This TCR came from a woman in her thirties or forties in good health and CMV-seronegative. CDR3 coding DNA: TGTGCCATCAGTGAGACAGGGGACCTTACCTACGAGCAGTACTTC. Translated, it gives CAISETGDLTYEQYF.